These T cell receptor beta chains were read from a single sample in a study of human T cells and chemical hapten exposure. TCRdb re-analysed the RACE reads in MiXCR, keeping a single row per CDR3 protein. Of about 110,000 distinct CDR3 sequences in the sample, less than 15% were seen once. This material consisted of whole blood, taken in connection with sensitization to the hapten diphenylcyclopropenone (DPC). The receptors were gathered from a woman between 50 and 59 years old with alopecia areata. Some clones in this sample may be carry-over from other donors' samples. Each CDR3 is given with its conserved first and last residue. The order of the fields is clone size, V gene, J gene, D gene, CDR3 DNA, CDR3 protein. A D gene is named only where the DNA matches it firmly. A clone size is listed for some rows: how often the clone was seen (once, few, many), or a class if it is expanded.

many	TRBV5-1	TRBJ2-7	TRBD1	TGCGCCAGCAGCCGCGGACAGGACGGGCAGTACTTC	CASSRGQDGQYF
NA	TRBV3-1	TRBJ2-5	NA	TGTGCCAGCAGCCAAAGACCCCTCCTAGAATCAGAGACCCAGTACTTC	CASSQRPLLESETQYF
few	TRBV5-4	TRBJ1-3	TRBD1	TGTGCCAGCAGTCACCCTGGGACAGGAGGAAACACCATATATTTT	CASSHPGTGGNTIYF
NA	TRBV20-1	TRBJ2-7	TRBD1	TGCAGTGCCGCCGTACGGACAGGGGTCCACGAGCAGTACTTC	CSAAVRTGVHEQYF
many	TRBV10-1	TRBJ2-1	NA	TGCGCCAGCAGTGGTCCCTTGAGCTCCTACAATGAGCAGTTCTTC	CASSGPLSSYNEQFF
NA	TRBV2	TRBJ2-2	TRBD1	TGTGCCAGCAGCCATACCCCCGGGACAGGGGACTCCGGCACCGGGGAGCTGTTTTTT	CASSHTPGTGDSGTGELFF
few	TRBV28	TRBJ1-1	NA	TGTGCCAGCCGGGGGGGCTCACGTAAGAACACTGAAGCTTTCTTT	CASRGGSRKNTEAFF
many	TRBV20-1	TRBJ1-6	TRBD1	TGCAGTGCTCCAGAGACAGGGCCCAGCTCACCCCTCCACTTT	CSAPETGPSSPLHF
NA	TRBV7-8	TRBJ1-2	NA	TGTGCCAGCAGTCATACAGGATACTATGGCTACACCTTC	CASSHTGYYGYTF
NA	TRBV18	TRBJ1-1	NA	TGTGCCAGCTCCCAACTTCCCATGAACACTGAAGCTTTCTTT	CASSQLPMNTEAFF
few	TRBV20-1	TRBJ2-1	NA	TGCAGTGCTAGAGAGCCTAGCAGGCGCAATGAGCAGTTCTTC	CSAREPSRRNEQFF